The rows below give T cell receptor beta chains drawn from one sample of a study of T cell changes during pregnancy in multiple sclerosis. Using immunoSEQ multiplex PCR, the repertoire was profiled, and TCRdb retains in-frame clones only, with some absent. The sample shows around 59,000 clones, roughly nine tenths of them seen only once. Here the sequenced sample was peripheral blood, taken in the third trimester of pregnancy. Receptors were obtained from a female donor in good health, enrolled as a control in a pregnancy study. Both conserved end residues are part of each CDR3. The D gene is left open where the match is weak. The size entry is marked missing in some rows and otherwise reads once, few, many or a size class.

TRBJ2-3	NA	TRBV29-1	TRBD2	TGCAGCGTCATCTCCTCGGGGACTAGCGCCATCACAGATACGCAGTATTTT	CSVISSGTSAITDTQYF
TRBJ1-4	NA	TRBV9	NA	TGTGCCAGCAGCGTCGACACCGCTAATGAAAAACTGTTTTTT	CASSVDTANEKLFF
TRBJ2-7	NA	TRBV12-5	TRBD1	TGTGCTAGTGGTTTGGTTAGGACAGGGTCAACAACCTACGAGCAGTACTTC	CASGLVRTGSTTYEQYF
TRBJ1-1	NA	TRBV30	NA	TGTGCCTGGAAGGGGAAGGCTTTCTTT	CAWKGKAFF
TRBJ1-5	NA	TRBV7-2	NA	TGTGCCAGCAGCTTAGCACAGCGGGGTCAGCCCCAGCATTTT	CASSLAQRGQPQHF
TRBJ2-5	once	TRBV7-2	NA	TGTGCCAGCAGCTCCGCTAGAGCGGAGACCCAGTACTTC	CASSSARAETQYF
TRBJ1-2	NA	TRBV4-1	NA	TGCGCCAGCAGCCCGCGGGGTGGGTCCTCCGCGGACTATGGCTACACCTTC	CASSPRGGSSADYGYTF
TRBJ1-3	once	TRBV7-6	NA	TGTGCCAGCAGCCAGGTTACAGGGCGGTCTGGAAACACCATATATTTT	CASSQVTGRSGNTIYF
TRBJ1-4	NA	TRBV6-5	NA	TGTGCCAGCAGTTATGGGGGGTCTGACGAAAAACTGTTTTTT	CASSYGGSDEKLFF
TRBJ1-1	once	TRBV30	NA	TGTGCCTGGACCCTGAACTGGAACACTGAAGCTTTCTTT	CAWTLNWNTEAFF
TRBJ1-2	NA	TRBV5-4	NA	TGTGCCAGCAGCTTGGATGGGAGGGGCGATGGCTACACCTTC	CASSLDGRGDGYTF
TRBJ2-7	NA	TRBV11-2	TRBD1	TGTGCCAGCAGCTTTAGGACAGGGAAAGGGTCCTGGGAGCAGTACTTC	CASSFRTGKGSWEQYF
TRBJ2-1	NA	TRBV7-6	NA	TGTGCCAGCAGCTTAGTACCCGGTAGCACCTACAATGAGCAGTTCTTC	CASSLVPGSTYNEQFF
TRBJ2-1	NA	TRBV7-8	NA	TGTGCCAGCAGCTTAGAGTACGGGGAAGATGAGCAGTTCTTC	CASSLEYGEDEQFF
TRBJ2-3	NA	TRBV15	NA	TGTGCCACCAGCAGAGATAAACAGGTGATCACAGATACGCAGTATTTT	CATSRDKQVITDTQYF
TRBJ2-7	NA	TRBV15	TRBD2	TGTGCCACCAGCAGCTTCGGTGAAGCGGGAGAAAACGAGCAGTACTTC	CATSSFGEAGENEQYF
TRBJ1-1	NA	TRBV15	NA	TGTGCCACCAGCAGTGGCGTTGCAGGAAAACTCTCTGAAGCTTTCTTT	CATSSGVAGKLSEAFF
TRBJ1-2	NA	TRBV9	TRBD1	TGTGCCAGCAGTTTTCCCACAGGGGGCAAAAACTATGGCTACACCTTC	CASSFPTGGKNYGYTF
TRBJ1-5	NA	TRBV2	NA	TGTGCCAGCAGTGTCGGGGGGCCCCAGCATTTT	CASSVGGPQHF
TRBJ2-7	NA	TRBV2	TRBD1	TGTGCCAGCAGCTGGGACAGGTCCTCCTACGAGCAGTACTTC	CASSWDRSSYEQYF
TRBJ2-1	NA	TRBV5-1	NA	TGCGCCAGCAGCTTGGGTTGGGCTAGCGCAGCCCATGAGCAGTTCTTC	CASSLGWASAAHEQFF
TRBJ2-7	NA	TRBV30	TRBD1	TGTGCCTGGAGCGCCGGGACAGGATCAGCCTACGAGCAGTACTTC	CAWSAGTGSAYEQYF
TRBJ2-7	NA	TRBV19	NA	TGTGCCAGTAGTTTCGACAGATACCCTACTCTCGAGCAGTACTTC	CASSFDRYPTLEQYF
TRBJ2-1	NA	TRBV27	TRBD1	TGTGCCAGCAGTTTCTCTGGGACAGGTCGCTACAATGAGCAGTTCTTC	CASSFSGTGRYNEQFF
TRBJ1-1	NA	TRBV11-2	NA	TGTGCCAGCAGCCAACAGGGCGGCACTGAAGCTTTCTTT	CASSQQGGTEAFF
TRBJ1-1	NA	TRBV4-2	NA	TGTGCCAGCAGCCAAGGCCCGGGGGGCTACGACACTGAAGCTTTCTTT	CASSQGPGGYDTEAFF
TRBJ2-7	NA	TRBV5-5	TRBD2	TGTGCCAGCAGCGGGGATAGCGGGGGGTATGCCTCCTACGAGCAGTACTTC	CASSGDSGGYASYEQYF
TRBJ2-2	NA	TRBV7-2	NA	TGTGCCAGCAGCTTGCTCGGCACCGGGGAGCTGTTTTTT	CASSLLGTGELFF
TRBJ2-7	NA	TRBV29-1	TRBD2	TGCAGCGTTGAGGGACTAGCGGGCTCCTACGAGCAGTACTTC	CSVEGLAGSYEQYF
TRBJ2-7	NA	TRBV7-9	TRBD1	TGTGCCAGCAGCTTAGCTACCGGGACAGGGAACGAGCAGTACTTC	CASSLATGTGNEQYF
TRBJ1-2	NA	TRBV4-1	NA	TGCGCCAGCAGCCACTCGGGAGACAGACTTTATGGCTACACCTTC	CASSHSGDRLYGYTF
TRBJ2-1	NA	TRBV7-6	NA	TGTGCCAGCAGCTTGGCCGGGACTCACAATGAGCAGTTCTTC	CASSLAGTHNEQFF
TRBJ1-2	NA	TRBV5-1	NA	TGCGCCAGCAGCTTGCAGGGTCTTGACTATGGCTACACCTTC	CASSLQGLDYGYTF
TRBJ2-2	NA	TRBV10-3	TRBD2	TGTGCCCTCGGGACTAGCGGGGGGCCGAACACCGGGGAGCTGTTTTTT	CALGTSGGPNTGELFF
TRBJ1-1	NA	TRBV18	NA	TGTGCCAGCTCACCCCAGGGAATAGGGACTGAAGCTTTCTTT	CASSPQGIGTEAFF
TRBJ1-4	once	TRBV6-6	NA	TGTGCCAGCAGTTACGGGGAGGATGAAAAACTGTTTTTT	CASSYGEDEKLFF
TRBJ2-7	NA	TRBV11-1	NA	TGTGCCAGCAGCAGCCGGGACATAGGAGTGGCAGGCCAGCAGTACTTC	CASSSRDIGVAGQQYF